What follows are 14 T cell receptor beta chains derived from one specimen sequenced in a study of spatial heterogeneity in lung cancer. TCRdb reprocessed the 5' RACE reads via MiXCR and lists one record per CDR3 protein. Here the sample spans under 800 distinct CDR3 sequences, approximately 15% being singletons. Described time point: sample taken at primary tumor resection. Points from the study as a whole: Higher tumor mutation counts went along with higher counts of expanded intratumoral alpha and beta TCRs.

These receptors' antigens are unknown. Sequencing was performed on lung tumor tissue, taken at surgery. The receptors stem from a male donor with early-stage non-small cell lung cancer.

Judged by abundance, this clonotype is large. This beta chain is a stray read from a library made for alpha chains; its abundance is not meaningful. The J gene is TRBJ1-6, the V gene TRBV6-5; no definite D call. Looked up from germline, CDR1 is MNHEY and CDR2 is SVGAGI. Trimming took off 2 bases at V and 5 bases at J, with 10 bases between the two ends. CDR3 length equals 15 residues. The CDR3 region is CASSYGVQNNSPLHF. In DNA form, the CDR3 reads TGTGCCAGCAGTTACGGTGTCCAGAATAATTCACCCCTCCACTTT.

Worth noting for this clonotype: This beta chain slipped into a library made for alpha chains as a stray read, so its size is not meaningful. CDR3 amino acids: CASSQEFGTLYEQYV. CDR3 coding DNA: TGCGCCAGCAGCCAAGAATTCGGGACACTATACGAGCAGTACGTC. The chain uses TRBV4-1 and TRBJ2-7, with D possibly being TRBD1 (6 bases). V was cut by 0 bases and J by 4 bases, with 13 bases left in between. Germline V gives CDR1 MGHRA, CDR2 YSYEKL. CDR3 length equals 15 residues.

This clonotype is termed large. A library prepared for alpha chains yielded this beta chain as an off-target read; its size is of little meaning. The chain joins TRBV3-1 to TRBJ2-7; tentatively, D is TRBD2 (6 bases). Germline V gives CDR1 LGHDT, CDR2 YNNKEL (reference sequence). The CDR3 loop spans 13 amino acids. The germline V and J ends were trimmed by 0 bases and 6 bases, with 9 bases remaining between them. The CDR3 bases are TGTGCCAGCAGCCAAGATTACGGGGGCGAGCAGTACGTC. Translated: CASSQDYGGEQYV.

This clonotype was detected a few times. This beta chain turned up in a library designed for alpha chains; as an off-target read, its abundance says little. The chain links TRBV11-2 to TRBJ1-5; weak D call: TRBD1 (6 bases). Trimming pared 8 bases from V and 7 bases from J, leaving 36 bases between. The V gene's germline CDR1 is SGHAT and CDR2 FQNNGV. The CDR3 runs to 20 residues. This CDR3 is CASHSWLSVQGNLPEQPQHF. Written as DNA, the CDR3 is TGTGCCAGCCATTCTTGGTTATCAGTGCAGGGGAACCTCCCGGAGCAGCCCCAGCATTTT.

By proportion, this clonotype is large. Being off target in a library aimed at alpha chains, this beta chain has a size of little meaning. This chain links TRBV28 with TRBJ1-2, with 8 bases fitting TRBD1. The ends lost 6 bases at V and 5 bases at J; junction bases unmatched: 8. CDR1 is MDHEN and CDR2 is SYDVKM in the germline V gene. This CDR3 region has 14 residues. The CDR3 region is CASSARTGSYGYTF. DNA for the CDR3: TGTGCCAGCAGCGCCAGGACAGGGTCATATGGCTACACCTTC.

This clonotype is deemed medium-sized (0.01 to 0.1%). The library was designed around alpha chains, so this beta chain is a stray read whose abundance carries little weight. The genes are TRBV6-5 and TRBJ2-5; 7 bases line up with TRBD1. The CDR3 runs 14 residues. The V gene's germline CDR1 is MNHEY and CDR2 SVGAGI. V lost 5 bases and J lost 4; bases outside the gene matches: 7. The CDR3 here is CASSLQGRGETQYF. The CDR3 DNA reads as TGTGCCAGCAGTCTACAGGGGCGAGGAGAGACCCAGTACTTC.

This clonotype occurred a few times. Because this beta chain is a stray read in a library intended to capture alpha chains, its abundance should not be given much weight. This chain links TRBV7-2 with TRBJ2-7; D remains unclear. V was cut by 1 base and J by 5 bases, with 9 bases left in between. This CDR3 is 13 amino acids long. CDR1 SGHTA and CDR2 FQGNSA come from the germline V gene. Here the CDR3 reads CASSLEVRDEQYF. The CDR3 nucleotides read TGTGCCAGCAGCTTAGAGGTTAGAGACGAGCAGTACTTC. Drawing the rest from reference TRBV7-2 and TRBJ2-7, the complete variable domain is GAGVSQSPSNKVTEKGKDVELRCDPISGHTALYWYRQSLGQGLEFLIYFQGNSAPDKSGLPSDRFSAERTGGSVSTLTIQRTQQEDSAVYLCASSLEVRDEQYFGPGTRLTVT.

In regard to this clonotype: Since it is a stray read in a library aimed at alpha chains, this beta chain has a size that is not meaningful. The J gene is TRBJ2-1, the V gene TRBV7-9; the D gene is possibly TRBD1 (6 bases). V lost 5 bases and J 6 bases, leaving 14 bases between the germline ends. This CDR3 comprises 14 residues. Germline V gene lookup returns CDR1 SEHNR and CDR2 FQNEAQ (reference sequence). The CDR3: CASSPGVRGNEQFF. The CDR3, as DNA: TGTGCCAGCAGCCCAGGGGTGAGGGGCAATGAGCAGTTCTTC.

Within the sample, this clonotype is large. This beta chain is a stray sequence in a library constructed for alpha chains; its clone size is not meaningful. This chain joins TRBV5-6 and TRBJ1-6; 8 nucleotides match TRBD1. Germline V CDR1 and CDR2: SGHDT, YYEEEE. V was clipped by 1 base and J by 10 bases; unmatched bases: 10. The CDR3 loop spans 16 amino acids. The CDR3 nucleotides are TGTGCCAGCAGCTTGTTTCCCGGACAGGGATCCTCACCCCTCCACTTT. Protein: CASSLFPGQGSSPLHF.

This clonotype is judged large. This beta chain is an off-target read within a library intended for alpha chains, so its frequency means little. The chain has TRBV18 and TRBJ1-1; D is undetermined. CDR1 is KGHSH and CDR2 is LQKENI in the germline V gene. The CDR3 has 14 residues. The V end was cut by 3 bases, the J end by 0 bases, with 8 bases between. In nucleotides, the CDR3 is TGTGCCAGCTCACCCGGACTGTTGAACACTGAAGCTTTCTTT. Protein: CASSPGLLNTEAFF.

This clonotype is large in the sample. This beta chain appears as a stray read in a library generated for alpha chains; its size is not informative. V gene TRBV6-2 or TRBV6-3 combines with J gene TRBJ2-1, with unresolved D. CDR1 is MNHEY, CDR2 SVGEGT, per germline. This CDR3 region has 14 residues. V was shortened by 2 bases and J by 6 bases, with 11 bases between the two germline ends. Here the CDR3 DNA reads TGTGCCAGCAGTTACGACACAAAAGGCAATGAGCAGTTCTTC. Translating gives CASSYDTKGNEQFF.

This clonotype rates as large (0.1 to 1%). This beta chain is off target for a library built for alpha chains, so its abundance means little. The rearrangement joins TRBV29-1 to TRBJ2-1; D unresolved. Trimming removed 4 bases at V and 6 bases at J, with 10 bases between. The length of the CDR3 is 12 residues. The germline gives CDR1 SQVTM, CDR2 ANQGSEA. CDR3 bases: TGCAGCGTTGCTGAGAGAACCAATGAGCAGTTCTTC. As protein: CSVAERTNEQFF.

This clonotype qualifies as large. Being off target in a library aimed at alpha chains, this beta chain has a size of little meaning. This chain connects TRBV20-1 to TRBJ2-2; 8 bases map to TRBD2. The CDR3 is 15 amino acids. Germline trimming cut 0 bases from V and 5 bases from J; bases unmatched to any gene: 5. Germline V gene lookup returns CDR1 DFQATT and CDR2 SNEGSKA (reference sequence). The DNA for the CDR3 is TGCAGTGCTAGAGATAGCGGGACGATGACCGGGGAGCTGTTTTTT. As protein: CSARDSGTMTGELFF.

This clonotype was seen only a few times. This beta chain represents an off-target read in a library built for alpha chains; its size is of limited meaning. The CDR3 coding sequence is TGTGCCAGCAGTCCCGGGACAGGGAGATCACCCCTCCACTTT. As protein: CASSPGTGRSPLHF. V gene TRBV6-5 combines with J gene TRBJ1-6; 9 nucleotides match TRBD1. Trimming removed 5 bases from V and 10 bases from J; junction bases left unmatched: 6. This CDR3 spans 14 amino acids. Germline-derived CDR1 and CDR2 are MNHEY and SVGAGI.